The 15 T cell receptor beta chains below were found in one sample sequenced in a study of blood T cell repertoires in COVID-19. Here immunoSEQ multiplex PCR was the method, and the copy in TCRdb shows in-frame clones only, minus some. The data show around 190,000 clones, more than 75% seen once. The sample was peripheral blood. These receptors were collected from a woman of 80 years or more with acute or convalescent COVID-19.

The chain has TRBV11-3 and TRBJ2-1, with unresolved D. Looked up from germline, CDR1 is SGHNT and CDR2 is YENEEA. The CDR3 is 14 amino acids. The germline V and J ends were trimmed by 0 bases and 12 bases, with 15 bases remaining between them. The chain's CDR3 is CASSLDTASSGQFF. The DNA for the CDR3 is TGTGCCAGCAGCTTAGACACCGCTAGTAGTGGGCAGTTCTTC.

V and J are TRBV5-1 and TRBJ2-7; the match to TRBD2 covers 13 bases. This CDR3 contains 17 residues. Per the germline V gene, CDR1 is SGHRS and CDR2 is YFSETQ. V lost 3 bases, J lost 5 bases, and 11 bases stayed unmatched. The CDR3 loop is CASSSTEGLAGNHEQYF. The CDR3 DNA sequence: TGCGCCAGCAGCTCGACCGAGGGACTAGCGGGAAACCACGAGCAGTACTTC.

The chain links TRBV6-2 or TRBV6-3 to TRBJ1-4; D gene ambiguous. Germline V gene data show CDR1 as MNHEY and CDR2 as SVGEGT. This CDR3 comprises 15 residues. V lost 0 bases and J lost 6, with 11 bases in between. The CDR3 nucleotides read TGTGCCAGCAGTTACTCCGCACAGCCTTATGAAAAACTGTTTTTT. Protein sequence: CASSYSAQPYEKLFF.

The chain joins TRBV9 to TRBJ1-6; maybe TRBD1 (5 bases). The CDR3 runs 18 residues. Germline V gene sequence: CDR1 SGDLS, CDR2 YYNGEE. V was pared by 0 bases and J by 0 bases, with 13 bases between. The CDR3 DNA reads TGTGCCAGCAGCGTAGGTCCAGGGCTGAGCTCCTATAATTCACCCCTCCACTTT. This gives the protein CASSVGPGLSSYNSPLHF.

The chain links TRBV7-3 to TRBJ2-3; possibly TRBD2 for D (5 bases). Trimming cost V 2 bases and J 0 bases, with 12 bases left between them. Germline assignment: CDR1 SGHTA and CDR2 FQGTGA. The CDR3 totals 16 residues. CDR3 bases: TGTGCCAGCAGCTTAGTTGGAGGCGCTAGCACAGATACGCAGTATTTT. This codes for CASSLVGGASTDTQYF.

The table lists this clone with a count of one. The rearrangement uses TRBV7-9 and TRBJ1-3, with D maybe TRBD1 (5 bases). This CDR3 region has 16 residues. The germline CDR1 and CDR2 sequences are SEHNR and FQNEAQ (reference sequence). V was pared by 5 bases and J by 0 bases, with 14 bases between. In DNA, the CDR3 is TGTGCCAGCAGCCCAGAACAGGTTCTCTCTGGAAACACCATATATTTT. It yields the protein CASSPEQVLSGNTIYF.

The chain links TRBV15 to TRBJ1-2, with 7 bases matching TRBD1. Trimming at V came to 0 bases and at J to 8 bases, leaving 9 bases not matched to a gene. Germline V gene sequence: CDR1 LNHNV, CDR2 YYDKDF (reference sequence). The CDR3 spans 15 residues. CDR3 sequence (DNA): TGTGCCACCAGCAGAGATTGGGAGACAGGGCGAGGCTACACCTTC. Its translation is CATSRDWETGRGYTF.

The rearrangement uses TRBV29-1 and TRBJ1-1, with unresolved D. The germline gives CDR1 SQVTM, CDR2 ANQGSEA. The CDR3 consists of 13 residues. V was clipped by 1 base and J by 2 bases, with 8 bases between them. The CDR3 DNA sequence: TGCAGCGTTGAAGTACAGATTAACACTGAAGCTTTCTTT. It encodes CSVEVQINTEAFF.

This chain links TRBV4-1 with TRBJ2-3; 13 nucleotides agree with TRBD2. This CDR3 has 18 residues. Germline V gene sequence: CDR1 MGHRA, CDR2 YSYEKL. J was trimmed by 1 base and V by 4 bases; bases with no gene match: 8. CDR3 coding DNA: TGCGCCAGCAGCCGCGTACTAGCGGGAGGGCCCGGCACAGATACGCAGTATTTT. Translation gives CASSRVLAGGPGTDTQYF.

This clone is a singleton in its sample. The rearrangement links TRBV19 to TRBJ1-1; no firm D call. The CDR3 sequence is 15 residues long. V was cut by 3 bases and J by 2 bases, with 13 bases left in between. Germline lookup yields CDR1 LNHDA and CDR2 SQIVND (reference sequence). The CDR3 nucleotides are TGTGCCAGTAGTATTCGGTATGGGCTAAACACTGAAGCTTTCTTT. Protein: CASSIRYGLNTEAFF.

The chain joins TRBV6-5 to TRBJ1-1, with no clear D. Germline CDR1 reads MNHEY; CDR2 reads SVGAGI. The CDR3 has 13 amino acids. Deletions cut 6 bases from V and 1 base from J, with 9 bases between. CDR3 protein: CASSYKRNTEAFF. DNA for the CDR3: TGTGCCAGCAGCTACAAGAGGAACACTGAAGCTTTCTTT.

The rearrangement links TRBV3-1 (or the pseudogene TRBV3-2) to TRBJ2-7; D not certain. The germline CDR1 and CDR2 sequences are LGHDT and YNNKEL (reference sequence). The CDR3 covers 12 residues. V was shortened by 1 base and J by 5 bases, with 6 bases between the two germline ends. The CDR3 DNA reads TGTGCCAGCAGCCAAGTATTTAACGAGCAGTACTTC. Translation gives CASSQVFNEQYF.

V gene TRBV7-2 combines with J gene TRBJ1-1; 9 bases map to TRBD1. Germline V gives CDR1 SGHTA, CDR2 FQGNSA. The junction had 5 bases not matched to a gene; V was cut back by 5 bases and J by 4 bases. The CDR3 runs to 14 residues. The CDR3 region is CASSTDRGITEAFF. CDR3 DNA sequence: TGTGCCAGCAGCACGGACAGGGGAATCACTGAAGCTTTCTTT.

The gene calls are TRBV30 and TRBJ1-4; 7 bases are a match to TRBD1. The CDR3 runs 15 residues. The junction had 5 bases not matched to a gene; V was cut back by 0 bases and J by 4 bases. From germline, CDR1 is GTSNPN and CDR2 SVGIG (reference sequence). The CDR3 sequence is CAWSVRTGRNEKLFF. CDR3 bases: TGTGCCTGGAGTGTAAGGACAGGCCGTAATGAAAAACTGTTTTTT.

This clone was observed once. The chain employs TRBV7-3 and TRBJ2-5; possibly TRBD1 for D (6 bases). CDR3 length: 19 amino acids. The V and J ends lost 0 bases and 2 bases respectively, with 22 bases between them. Per germline, CDR1 SGHTA and CDR2 FQGTGA. CDR3 nucleotides: TGTGCCAGCAGCTTAACGAGATGGACTCACCTTGGACAGCAAGAGACCCAGTACTTC. Translation: CASSLTRWTHLGQQETQYF.